This T cell receptor beta chain stems from a study of regulatory T cells in long-lasting Graves disease. Arm-PCR of CDR3 regions and iRepertoire HTBI primers were the basis on which TCR beta libraries were built. A single record per CDR3 protein comes from TCRdb applying MiXCR to the multiplex PCR reads. The repertoire consists of about 540,000 distinct CDR3 sequences, with roughly 13% occurring once and the leading ten covering 8.5% to 10%. Points from the study as a whole: The persistent group shared 2,700 or so public clonotypes, more than the approximately 970 shared by new patients.

Time point indicated: newly diagnosed GD, antithyroid drugs for less than 3 months. Following extraction of RNA from PBMCs, that RNA was used to make the TCR library. This clonotype was recorded many times. The target antigen is unknown. Trimming removed 6 bases at V and 6 bases at J, with 12 bases between. The CDR3 consists of 13 residues. CDR1 SGHNT and CDR2 YENEEA come from the germline V gene. The sample also formed part of further work on T cells in Graves' hyperthyroidism and ophthalmopathy.

The clonotype originates from a man aged 25 to 40 with Graves disease. V is TRBV11-3 and J is TRBJ2-1; no reliable D call. Sequencing used peripheral blood mononuclear cells (PBMCs), obtained at new diagnosis, from a patient treated with antithyroid drugs. CDR3 sequence (DNA): TGTGCCAGCAGTACCCAAAGGAGCAATGAGCAGTTCTTC. Translating it yields CASSTQRSNEQFF.